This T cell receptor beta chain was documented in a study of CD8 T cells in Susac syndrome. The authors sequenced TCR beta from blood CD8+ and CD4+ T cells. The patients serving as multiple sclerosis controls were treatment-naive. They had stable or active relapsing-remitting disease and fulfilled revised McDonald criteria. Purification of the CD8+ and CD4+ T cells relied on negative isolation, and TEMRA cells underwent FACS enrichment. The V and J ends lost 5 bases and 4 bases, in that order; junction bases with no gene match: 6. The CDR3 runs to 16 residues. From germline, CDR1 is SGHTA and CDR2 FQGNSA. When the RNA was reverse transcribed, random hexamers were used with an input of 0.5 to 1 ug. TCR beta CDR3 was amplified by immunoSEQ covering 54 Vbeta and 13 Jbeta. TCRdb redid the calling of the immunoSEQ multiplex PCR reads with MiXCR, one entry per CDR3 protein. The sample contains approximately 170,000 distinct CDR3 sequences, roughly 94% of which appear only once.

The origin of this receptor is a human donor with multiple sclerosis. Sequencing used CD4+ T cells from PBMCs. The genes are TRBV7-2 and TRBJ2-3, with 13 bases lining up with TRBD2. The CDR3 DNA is TGTGCCAGCAGCCCGAGACTAGCGGGAGGATCAGATACGCAGTATTTT. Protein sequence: CASSPRLAGGSDTQYF.